Each of the 31 T cell receptor beta chains below was sequenced from the same sample in a study of regulatory T cells in long-lasting Graves disease. Arm-PCR of CDR3 regions and iRepertoire HTBI primers were used to build TCR beta libraries. One entry per CDR3 protein, called by TCRdb with MiXCR from the multiplex PCR reads. Seen here are 350,000 to 500,000 distinct CDR3 sequences, approximately 22% observed once, and the top ten hold over 11%. As to time point: persistent/refractory GD, antithyroid drugs over 5 years with positive TRAb. The TCR library was prepared using RNA isolated from PBMCs. The material was peripheral blood mononuclear cells (PBMCs), obtained when the disease was refractory, from a patient treated with antithyroid drugs. The receptors were sampled from a female donor with Graves disease.

This clonotype was observed at least ten times. This sequence joins TRBV28 and TRBJ2-2; 11 positions match TRBD1. Per the germline V gene, CDR1 is MDHEN and CDR2 is SYDVKM. The trim removed 5 bases at V and 5 bases at J, leaving 4 bases unmatched. This CDR3 is 15 amino acids long. The CDR3 is CASSRTGGLTGELFF. CDR3 bases: TGTGCCAGCAGTCGGACAGGGGGCCTTACCGGGGAGCTGTTTTTT.

This clonotype has only a few counts. The chain links TRBV14 to TRBJ1-2; possible D gene TRBD1, 6 bases. The V gene's germline CDR1 is SGHDN and CDR2 FVKESK. The CDR3 contains 15 residues. The V gene lost 0 bases and the J gene lost 4 bases, with 12 bases spanning the gap. CDR3 residues: CASSQDLDSVYGYTF. In DNA form, the CDR3 reads TGTGCCAGCAGCCAAGATCTGGACAGCGTCTATGGCTACACCTTC. The full variable domain, in which reference TRBV14 and TRBJ1-2 provide the parts outside the CDR3, is EAGVTQFPSHSVIEKGQTVTLRCDPISGHDNLYWYRRVMGKEIKFLLHFVKESKQDESGMPNNRFLAERTGGTYSTLKVQPAELEDSGVYFCASSQDLDSVYGYTFGSGTRLTVV.

Details on this clonotype: A much larger clone differs from this one at a single base, so this may be a read error. The chain carries TRBV6-9 and TRBJ2-7; D remains unclear. This CDR3 region has 14 residues. The ends were cut back, 2 bases at V and 3 bases at J, with 11 bases in the middle. The germline V gene encodes CDR1 MNHGY and CDR2 SVAAGI. The CDR3 DNA reads TGTGCCAGCAGTTATGAGAACCCCGTCTACGAGCAGTACTTC. This translates into CASSYENPVYEQYF.

As concerns this clonotype: This may come from a read error, since a much larger clone is one base off. The rearrangement joins TRBV7-8 to TRBJ1-4; D perhaps matches TRBD1 (6 bases). This CDR3 is 14 amino acids long. Looked up from germline, CDR1 is SGHVS and CDR2 is FQNEAQ. CDR3 DNA sequence: TGTGCCAGCAGCTTAGAGTCCGGGGGCGAAAAACTGTCTTTT. It encodes CASSLESGGEKLSF.

Notes on this clonotype: This clone may be a read error of a much larger clone one base away. The rearrangement joins TRBV7-3 to TRBJ2-7, with TRBD1 matching 9 bases. The CDR3 sequence is 14 residues long. CDR1 is SGHTA, CDR2 FQGTGA, per germline. V lost 5 bases to trimming and J lost 1 base; unmatched junction nucleotides: 3. The CDR3 loop reads CASSVGTGSYEQYF. CDR3 bases: TGTGCCAGCAGCGTGGGGACAGGGTCCTACGAGCAGTACTTC.

The CDR3 sequence is CASSQLIAGGTYEQYF. DNA for the CDR3: TGTGCCAGCAGCCAACTAATAGCGGGAGGGACCTACGAGCAGTACTTC. The chain couples TRBV3-1 to TRBJ2-7; 11 nucleotides match TRBD2. The junction had 5 bases not matched to a gene; V was cut back by 2 bases and J by 2 bases. From germline, CDR1 is LGHDT and CDR2 YNNKEL (reference sequence). CDR3 size: 16 residues.

The table lists this clonotype with many counts. This rearrangement joins TRBV7-8 to TRBJ2-7; perhaps TRBD2 as D (5 bases). V was pared by 5 bases and J by 6 bases, with 11 bases between. The CDR3 spans 12 residues. Germline CDR1 and CDR2: SGHVS and FQNEAQ. The CDR3 loop is CASSLFEGEQYF. The CDR3 coding sequence is TGTGCCAGCAGCCTCTTCGAGGGCGAGCAGTACTTC.

The chain employs TRBV5-1 and TRBJ2-5; weak D call: TRBD1 (6 bases). V dropped 4 bases and J dropped 1 base, with 8 bases sitting between them. The CDR3 has 13 residues. Germline V gene lookup returns CDR1 SGHRS and CDR2 YFSETQ. CDR3 sequence: CASSGQTQETQYF. CDR3 bases: TGCGCCAGCAGCGGACAGACCCAAGAGACCCAGTACTTC. The full variable domain, rest sourced from reference TRBV5-1 and TRBJ2-5, is KAGVTQTPRYLIKTRGQQVTLSCSPISGHRSVSWYQQTPGQGLQFLFEYFSETQRNKGNFPGRFSGRQFSNSRSEMNVSTLELGDSALYLCASSGQTQETQYFGPGTRLLVL.

The gene calls are TRBV2 and TRBJ2-3; no definite D call. This CDR3 region has 13 residues. Germline lookup yields CDR1 SNHLY and CDR2 FYNNEI. The V end was cut by 6 bases, the J end by 2 bases, with 9 bases between. DNA of the CDR3: TGTGCCAGCAGACTACCGGTCACAGATACGCAGTATTTT. It encodes CASRLPVTDTQYF.

With respect to this clonotype: This could be a read error, since a much larger clone is one nucleotide away. The V gene is TRBV7-2, the J gene TRBJ1-4; D is ambiguous. The CDR3 has 14 residues. Germline CDR1 reads SGHTA; CDR2 reads FQGNSA. DNA for the CDR3: TGTGCCAGCAGCTTGCCCACCGACGGGGAAAAACTGTCTTTT. As protein: CASSLPTDGEKLSF.

This clonotype was observed at least ten times. The chain carries TRBV2 and TRBJ2-5; D unresolved. The CDR3 is 11 residues long. V lost 8 bases and J 5 bases, leaving 9 bases between the germline ends. CDR1 is SNHLY, CDR2 FYNNEI, per germline. The CDR3 loop is CASLHVETQYF. CDR3 nucleotides: TGTGCCAGCTTGCACGTTGAGACCCAGTACTTC.

In this sample, this clonotype turned up many times. The V gene is TRBV3-1, the J gene TRBJ2-2; 9 positions agree with TRBD2. This CDR3 is built from 16 residues. Trimming took 5 bases from V and 4 from J; bases not matched to a gene: 8. Germline V lookup: CDR1 LGHDT, CDR2 YNNKEL (reference sequence). CDR3 sequence: CASSSLAGRGTGELFF. In DNA form, the CDR3 reads TGTGCCAGCAGCTCCCTAGCGGGAAGGGGCACCGGGGAGCTGTTTTTT. Full variable domain (rest looked up from reference TRBV3-1 and TRBJ2-2): DTAVSQTPKYLVTQMGNDKSIKCEQNLGHDTMYWYKQDSKKFLKIMFSYNNKELIINETVPNRFSPKSPDKAHLNLHINSLELGDSAVYFCASSSLAGRGTGELFFGEGSRLTVL.

V gene TRBV7-8 combines with J gene TRBJ2-5, with TRBD1 as a possible D gene (7 bases). V lost 0 bases and J 7 bases, leaving 12 bases between the germline ends. Germline-derived CDR1 and CDR2 are SGHVS and FQNEAQ. This CDR3 is 14 amino acids long. Here the CDR3 DNA reads TGTGCCAGCAGCTTAGCGAGGGGGCGGGGGACCCAGTACTTC. Its translation is CASSLARGRGTQYF.

There are many counts of this clonotype. Here the CDR3 reads CASSEGGAPPGYTF. CDR3 bases: TGTGCCAGCAGTGAAGGAGGCGCGCCGCCTGGCTACACCTTC. V usage is TRBV2 and J usage is TRBJ1-2; D not resolved. The length of the CDR3 is 14 residues. Trimming pared 1 base from V and 7 bases from J, leaving 13 bases between. Germline V gene sequence: CDR1 SNHLY, CDR2 FYNNEI.

This clonotype was recorded at least ten times. The chain recombines TRBV6-1 with TRBJ1-2; tentatively, D is TRBD1 (6 bases). Germline V gene sequence: CDR1 MNHNS, CDR2 SASEGT. The CDR3 covers 15 residues. Trimming pared 6 bases from V and 0 bases from J, leaving 14 bases between. The chain's CDR3 is CASRVGDTANYGYTF. The CDR3 DNA reads TGTGCCAGCAGGGTGGGGGACACCGCTAACTATGGCTACACCTTC.

The chain has TRBV27 and TRBJ2-2; D is uncertain. The CDR3 totals 14 residues. V lost 5 bases and J lost 4, with 11 bases in between. CDR1 is MNHEY, CDR2 SMNVEV, per germline (reference sequence). In DNA, the CDR3 is TGTGCCAGCAGTCTAAGACACTCCACCGGGGAGCTGTTTTTT. As protein: CASSLRHSTGELFF.

The sample holds a few counts of this clonotype. The V gene is TRBV24-1, the J gene TRBJ1-1; D is unclear. Per the germline V gene, CDR1 is KGHDR and CDR2 is SFDVKD. Trimming took 7 bases from V and 1 from J, leaving 12 bases between them. There are 14 residues in the CDR3. This CDR3 is CATSSGLPNTEAFF. The CDR3 DNA reads as TGTGCCACCAGCTCCGGACTTCCGAACACTGAAGCTTTCTTT.

Many counts were recorded for this clonotype. The J gene is TRBJ2-4, the V gene TRBV30, with 8 bases lining up with TRBD1. V was clipped by 1 base and J by 6 bases; unmatched bases: 2. This CDR3 is built from 13 residues. Germline V gives CDR1 GTSNPN, CDR2 SVGIG (reference sequence). DNA for the CDR3: TGTGCCTGGAGTGGACAGGGGACAAACATTCAGTACTTC. This sequence encodes CAWSGQGTNIQYF.

V gene TRBV18 combines with J gene TRBJ1-6; TRBD1 is a possible D gene (5 bases). V lost 3 bases and J lost 12, with 24 bases in between. The CDR3 loop spans 17 amino acids. Germline assignment: CDR1 KGHSH and CDR2 LQKENI. The CDR3 coding sequence is TGTGCCAGCTCACCCTCTGGAGACAGCCTGTCTCCTGTACCCCTCCACTTT. It yields the protein CASSPSGDSLSPVPLHF. Supplemented by reference TRBV18 and TRBJ1-6, the full variable domain reads NAGVMQNPRHLVRRRGQEARLRCSPMKGHSHVYWYRQLPEEGLKFMVYLQKENIIDESGMPKERFSAEFPKEGPSILRIQQVVRGDSAAYFCASSPSGDSLSPVPLHFGNGTRLTVT.

The chain combines TRBV11-3 with TRBJ2-7, with 7 bases aligning to TRBD2. CDR3 length: 13 amino acids. Germline CDR1 SGHNT, CDR2 YENEEA. V shed 5 bases and J 7 bases; nucleotides not matched to a gene: 8. CDR3 DNA sequence: TGTGCCAGCAGCAGGGACTACCTGGGAGAGCAGTACTTC. Translated, it gives CASSRDYLGEQYF.

The sample holds many counts of this clonotype. The V call is TRBV20-1, the J call TRBJ2-7, with 8 bases lining up with TRBD2. From germline, CDR1 is DFQATT and CDR2 SNEGSKA (reference sequence). The CDR3 loop spans 14 amino acids. V trimming: 1 base; J trimming: 2 bases; junction bases outside the gene matches: 4. The DNA of the CDR3 is TGCAGTGCTAGAGTAGCGGGACATACCTACGAGCAGTACTTC. It specifies CSARVAGHTYEQYF.

The chain joins TRBV12-3 or TRBV12-4 to TRBJ1-5, with D possibly matching TRBD1 (6 bases). V lost 5 bases to trimming and J lost 7 bases, with 18 bases between them. This CDR3 comprises 15 residues. For the CDR3, the DNA is TGTGCCAGCAGTCCCAATCGGGGGGCGCGACAGCCCCAGCATTTT. It encodes CASSPNRGARQPQHF.

The DNA for the CDR3 is TGTGCCACCAGCAATGGAGGGGCGAGCTCTGGAAACACCATATATTTT. Translation gives CATSNGGASSGNTIYF. V gene TRBV15 combines with J gene TRBJ1-3, with D perhaps TRBD1 (5 bases). V was pared by 4 bases and J by 0 bases, with 13 bases between. CDR3 length: 16 residues. In germline, CDR1 is LNHNV, CDR2 YYDKDF (reference sequence).

As for this clonotype: A far more abundant clone sits one base away, making this likely a read error. It is likely a read error, because the conserved phenylalanine at the end of the CDR3 is missing. The chain recombines TRBV6-4 with TRBJ2-7, with TRBD1 identical over 8 bases. Losses at the gene ends were 5 bases for V and 5 bases for J; bases not matched to a gene: 8. This CDR3 is 14 amino acids long. Per germline, CDR1 MRHNA and CDR2 SNTAGT. Here the CDR3 DNA reads TGTGCCAGCAGTACCCAGGGGGCGACGGACGAGCAGTACCTC. Residues: CASSTQGATDEQYL.

A few counts support this clonotype. The chain uses TRBV7-2 and TRBJ2-7; 9 nucleotides agree with TRBD1. Losses at the gene ends were 6 bases for V and 8 bases for J; bases not matched to a gene: 11. Looked up from germline, CDR1 is SGHTA and CDR2 is FQGNSA. CDR3 length: 14 residues. For the CDR3, the DNA is TGTGCCAGCAGACGGCAACAGGGGGCGTCGAAGCAGTACTTC. Translated, it gives CASRRQQGASKQYF.

This clonotype was seen a few times. This may arise from a read error, as a much more abundant clone is one base away. This rearrangement joins TRBV6-2 or TRBV6-3 to TRBJ1-2; TRBD1 agrees at 10 bases. This CDR3 region has 14 residues. The germline V gene encodes CDR1 MNHEY and CDR2 SVGEGT. V trimming: 6 bases; J trimming: 2 bases; junction bases outside the gene matches: 3. The DNA of the CDR3 is TGTGCCAGCAGACCGGGACAGGGGAACTATGGCTACACCTTC. Protein sequence: CASRPGQGNYGYTF.

There are many counts of this clonotype. The chain links TRBV3-1 to TRBJ1-5; D is unclear. V lost 2 bases and J 7 bases, leaving 3 bases between the germline ends. The CDR3 is made up of 11 amino acids. Per germline, CDR1 LGHDT and CDR2 YNNKEL (reference sequence). The CDR3 coding sequence is TGTGCCAGCAGCCAAACGCAGCCCCAGCATTTT. Translating it yields CASSQTQPQHF.

In its sample, this clonotype was seen many times. V and J are TRBV18 and TRBJ2-7; D not certain. The germline V and J ends were trimmed by 2 bases and 5 bases, with 4 bases remaining between them. Germline V gene sequence: CDR1 KGHSH, CDR2 LQKENI. The CDR3 is 11 amino acids. CDR3 protein: CASSPGHEQYF. CDR3 DNA sequence: TGTGCCAGCTCACCAGGCCACGAGCAGTACTTC.

This clonotype was counted many times. The rearrangement uses TRBV20-1 and TRBJ2-5, with a possible D match to TRBD2 (6 bases). Germline CDR1 reads DFQATT; CDR2 reads SNEGSKA (reference sequence). V lost 6 bases, J lost 4 bases, and 18 bases lay in between. The CDR3 contains 14 residues. The CDR3: CSATRGLARETQYF. The CDR3 DNA reads TGCAGTGCCACTCGGGGCCTAGCGAGAGAGACCCAGTACTTC.

V is TRBV5-1 and J is TRBJ1-2, with D uncertain. Germline V lookup: CDR1 SGHRS, CDR2 YFSETQ. Trimming removed 4 bases at V and 4 bases at J, with 17 bases between. The CDR3 is made up of 15 amino acids. CDR3 DNA sequence: TGCGCCAGCAGCGGCCCGGCGTCGGGGTTCTATGGCTACACCTTC. This encodes CASSGPASGFYGYTF.

V and J are TRBV18 and TRBJ2-7, with a possible D match to TRBD2 (6 bases). Germline CDR1 KGHSH, CDR2 LQKENI. The CDR3 covers 16 residues. V was cut by 3 bases and J by 2 bases, with 17 bases left in between. CDR3 in amino acids: CASSPIRSGGTYEQYF. CDR3 sequence (DNA): TGTGCCAGCTCACCGATTAGGAGTGGCGGGACCTACGAGCAGTACTTC.